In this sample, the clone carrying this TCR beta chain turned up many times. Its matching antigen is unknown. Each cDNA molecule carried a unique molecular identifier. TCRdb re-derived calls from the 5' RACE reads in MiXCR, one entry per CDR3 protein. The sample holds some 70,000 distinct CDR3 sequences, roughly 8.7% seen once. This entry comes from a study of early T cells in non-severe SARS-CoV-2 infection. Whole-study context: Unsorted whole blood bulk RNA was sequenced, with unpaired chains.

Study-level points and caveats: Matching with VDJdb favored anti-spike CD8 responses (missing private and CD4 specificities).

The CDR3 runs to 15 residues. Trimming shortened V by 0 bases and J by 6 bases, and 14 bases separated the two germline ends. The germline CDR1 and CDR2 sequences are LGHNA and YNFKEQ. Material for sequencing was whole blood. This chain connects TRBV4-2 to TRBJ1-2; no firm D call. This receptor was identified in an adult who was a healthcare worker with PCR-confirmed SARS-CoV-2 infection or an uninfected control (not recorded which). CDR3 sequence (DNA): TGTGCCAGCAGCCAAGAAGGTTCGGCGGAGAATGGCTACACCTTC. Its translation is CASSQEGSAENGYTF.